The 2 T cell receptor beta chains below all came from one sample that was sequenced in a study of response to subunit inactivated influenza vaccine. Each CDR3 protein gets one entry after TCRdb re-called the RT-PCR reads with MiXCR. The sample holds about 190,000 distinct CDR3 sequences, 13% to 15% seen once. Sequencing used CD8+ T cells sorted from PBMCs, obtained around 5 days after vaccination. The receptor set was obtained from a man between 45 and 60 years old who received an inactivated influenza vaccine.

The V and J genes are TRBV4-1 and TRBJ2-4; D gene uncertain. This CDR3 contains 15 residues. The V gene's germline CDR1 is MGHRA and CDR2 YSYEKL. Deletions cut 4 bases from V and 1 base from J, with 11 bases between. For the CDR3, the DNA is TGCGCCAGCAGCCCAATAACGGCGGCCAAAAACATTCAGTACTTC. This codes for CASSPITAAKNIQYF.

J is TRBJ2-1 and V is TRBV11-2; the D gene is possibly TRBD2 (7 bases). V lost 3 bases and J lost 10, with 13 bases in between. Germline assignment: CDR1 SGHAT and CDR2 FQNNGV. The CDR3 runs to 13 residues. CDR3 DNA: TGTGCCAGCAGCTTTGGGGGGGCCGGGGAGCAGTTCTTC. Its translation: CASSFGGAGEQFF.